What follows are 10 T cell receptor beta chains derived from one specimen sequenced in a study of T cells in Graves' hyperthyroidism and ophthalmopathy. TCR beta CDR3 region amplification was performed from RNA transcripts. The study used the HTBI primer set for a first-round RT-PCR of the TCR CDR3. A single record per CDR3 protein comes from TCRdb applying MiXCR to the multiplex PCR reads. This table has about 460,000 distinct CDR3 sequences, 20% to 25% appearing once. Sample: blood. These receptors came from a woman aged 70-85 years with Graves' ophthalmopathy.

A few counts support this clonotype. For the CDR3, the DNA is TGCAGTGCTAGGGGGACAGGGTGGACCCACGAGCAGTACTTC. It translates to CSARGTGWTHEQYF. The V and J genes are TRBV20-1 and TRBJ2-7, with 9 positions matching TRBD1. The CDR3 runs 14 residues. The junction had 8 bases not matched to a gene; V was cut back by 3 bases and J by 5 bases. Germline CDR1 is DFQATT and CDR2 is SNEGSKA (reference sequence).

The rearrangement joins TRBV6-1 to TRBJ1-2; no definite D call. The CDR3 is made up of 13 amino acids. CDR1 and CDR2 (germline): MNHNS, SASEGT. V dropped 6 bases and J dropped 2 bases, with 10 bases sitting between them. CDR3 DNA sequence: TGTGCCAGCAGGAACGCCCAGAACTATGGCTACACCTTC. Encoded protein: CASRNAQNYGYTF.

V and J are TRBV6-5 and TRBJ1-2; TRBD1 might be the D (6 bases). In germline, CDR1 is MNHEY, CDR2 SVGAGI. Trimming left V 0 bases short and J 5 bases short, with 10 bases between. The CDR3 extends over 14 amino acids. The CDR3 protein is CASSYSGQKYGYTF. DNA of the CDR3: TGTGCCAGCAGTTACTCCGGACAGAAGTATGGCTACACCTTC.

This clonotype has just a few counts. The gene calls are TRBV11-2 and TRBJ2-1, with unresolved D. This CDR3 spans 12 amino acids. CDR1 and CDR2 from the germline V gene are SGHAT and FQNNGV. The ends were cut back, 5 bases at V and 8 bases at J, with 10 bases in the middle. The CDR3, as DNA: TGTGCCAGCAGCCCTCAGGCTTATGAGCAGTTCTTC. Amino acid sequence: CASSPQAYEQFF.

This clonotype was seen only a few times. The chain links TRBV5-4 to TRBJ2-3; 7 bases are a match to TRBD2. This CDR3 spans 14 amino acids. Trimming removed 4 bases from V and 6 bases from J; junction bases left unmatched: 8. CDR1 and CDR2 from the germline V gene are SGHNT and YYREEE (reference sequence). In DNA, the CDR3 is TGTGCCAGCAGCCATAAGCGGGACCCTGATACGCAGTATTTT. This encodes CASSHKRDPDTQYF.

This clonotype was picked up a small number of times. The rearrangement links TRBV24-1 to TRBJ1-2; TRBD1 agrees at 9 bases. Germline lookup yields CDR1 KGHDR and CDR2 SFDVKD. The length of the CDR3 is 15 residues. The trim removed 2 bases at V and 7 bases at J, leaving 7 bases unmatched. CDR3 sequence: CATSDSRTGAIGYTF. CDR3 DNA sequence: TGTGCCACCAGTGATTCCCGGACAGGGGCGATTGGCTACACCTTC.

This rearrangement joins TRBV3-1 to TRBJ2-1; unclear D gene. The CDR3 runs to 16 residues. CDR1 LGHDT and CDR2 YNNKEL come from the germline V gene (reference sequence). Trimming stripped 8 bases from V and 0 bases from J, with 17 bases between. The CDR3 region has the DNA TGTGCCAGCGGACCCCCAGACTCCAGCTCCTACAATGAGCAGTTCTTC. It specifies CASGPPDSSSYNEQFF.

The chain has TRBV27 and TRBJ1-2; 8 bases match TRBD1. The length of the CDR3 is 13 residues. V was clipped by 6 bases and J by 7 bases; unmatched bases: 7. Per the germline V gene, CDR1 is MNHEY and CDR2 is SMNVEV (reference sequence). The CDR3 DNA follows: TGTGCCAGCAGAACAGGGGGTACGGGTGGCTACACCTTC. Residues: CASRTGGTGGYTF.

This chain uses TRBV7-8 with TRBJ2-7, with 9 bases matching TRBD2. The V segment lost 7 bases and the J segment 5 bases; nucleotides outside the gene matches: 15. Germline CDR1 is SGHVS and CDR2 is FQNEAQ. The CDR3 spans 16 residues. The CDR3 sequence: CASTFGLAGWSDEQYF. The CDR3 region has the DNA TGTGCCAGCACCTTCGGGCTAGCGGGGTGGTCCGACGAGCAGTACTTC.

The rearrangement joins TRBV29-1 to TRBJ2-7; TRBD1 agrees at 9 bases. CDR1 SQVTM and CDR2 ANQGSEA come from the germline V gene. This CDR3 comprises 14 residues. The V segment lost 4 bases and the J segment 4 bases; nucleotides outside the gene matches: 8. CDR3 in DNA: TGCAGCGTTGGCCTGGGACAGGGCGGGTACGAGCAGTACTTC. Amino acid sequence: CSVGLGQGGYEQYF.